The sequence of this T cell receptor beta chain was determined in a study of blood T cells in healthy people across ages. Study-wide findings and caveats: The long-lived group displayed more naive CD4+ cells, plus higher diversity, than the aged donors did.

Sample-barcoded 5' priming and a J-beta primer mix drove a second PCR of about 6 to 12 cycles. Template switching added a 12-random-nucleotide identifier to every cDNA molecule. TCRdb independently ran MiXCR on the 5' RACE reads; one entry per CDR3 protein. The table records about 1.8 million distinct CDR3 sequences, less than 50% of them present only once. With regard to this clonotype: The antigen remains undetermined.

Trimming shortened V by 1 base and J by 4 bases, and 25 bases separated the two germline ends. The CDR3 is 19 amino acids. The germline CDR1 and CDR2 sequences are LGHNA and YNFKEQ. Donation came from healthy Caucasian individuals in Russia who were aged roughly 6 to 95. Donors each provided around 10 milliliters of peripheral blood. V usage is TRBV4-2 and J usage is TRBJ1-2, with D tentatively TRBD1 (6 bases). Sequences were obtained from blood. This receptor was obtained from a woman aged 40-49 years in good health. The CDR3 DNA follows: TGTGCCAGCAGCCAAGTTTTCCCGTTAGGGGGGGAAATATCCTATGGCTACACCTTC. This encodes CASSQVFPLGGEISYGYTF.